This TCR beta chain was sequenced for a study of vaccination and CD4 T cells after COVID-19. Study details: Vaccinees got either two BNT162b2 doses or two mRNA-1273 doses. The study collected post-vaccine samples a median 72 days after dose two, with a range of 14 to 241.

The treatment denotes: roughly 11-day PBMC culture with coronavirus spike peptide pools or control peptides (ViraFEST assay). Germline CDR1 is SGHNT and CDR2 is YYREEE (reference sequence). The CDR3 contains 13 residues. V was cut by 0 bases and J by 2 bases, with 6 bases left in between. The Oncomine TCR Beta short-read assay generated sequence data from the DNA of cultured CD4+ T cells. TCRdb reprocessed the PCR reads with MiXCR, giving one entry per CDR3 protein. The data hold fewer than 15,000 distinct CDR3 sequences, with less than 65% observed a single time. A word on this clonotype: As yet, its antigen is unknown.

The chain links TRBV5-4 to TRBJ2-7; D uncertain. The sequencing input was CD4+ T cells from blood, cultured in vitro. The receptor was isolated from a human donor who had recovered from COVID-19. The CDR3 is CASSLASPYEQYF. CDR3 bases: TGTGCCAGCAGCTTGGCTAGTCCCTACGAGCAGTACTTC. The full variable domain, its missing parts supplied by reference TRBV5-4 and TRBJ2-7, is ETGVTQSPTHLIKTRGQQVTLRCSSQSGHNTVSWYQQALGQGPQFIFQYYREEENGRGNFPPRFSGLQFPNYSSELNVNALELDDSALYLCASSLASPYEQYFGPGTRLTVT.